The present TCR beta chain was sequenced within a study of neurological immune-mediated disorders. From the 5' RACE reads, TCRdb called clonotypes with MiXCR, one entry per CDR3 protein. This table holds approximately 87,000 distinct CDR3 sequences, 13% to 15% found once. Per the germline V gene, CDR1 is SGHRS and CDR2 is YFSETQ. With V trimmed by 4 bases and J by 6 bases, 7 bases remained unmatched. This CDR3 spans 15 amino acids. This clonotype was seen repeatedly, ten times or more. V and J are TRBV5-1 and TRBJ2-3; 11 positions match TRBD2. This clonotype was obtained from a woman aged 45-65 years in good health. Source material: PBMCs. The CDR3 nucleotides are TGCGCCAGCAGCCTTAGCGGGGGGGCATGGGATACGCAGTATTTT. It codes for CASSLSGGAWDTQYF.